The 8 T cell receptor beta chains below all came from one sample that was sequenced in a study of monozygotic twins with inflammatory bowel disease. TCRdb reworked the 5' RACE reads into one entry per CDR3 protein, no DNA. Its table lists over 200,000 distinct CDR3 sequences. The source material was blood. The receptors were sampled from a human donor with ulcerative colitis or Crohn's disease, or a healthy co-twin of an affected twin (not recorded which).

V gene TRBV7-2 combines with J gene TRBJ2-1; TCRdb's D call, TRBD1, is unchecked because there is no DNA. The CDR3 has 14 residues. CDR1 is SGHTA and CDR2 is FQGNSA in the germline V gene. CDR3 protein: CASSLKQGGSEQFF.

The chain uses TRBV12-3 or TRBV12-4 and TRBJ2-5; no DNA is available, so the TRBD1 call from TCRdb remains unchecked. The CDR3 has 14 residues. The CDR3 is CASSLLTGEETQYF.

The chain is built from TRBV12-3 or TRBV12-4 and TRBJ1-5; the TRBD1 assignment by TCRdb is unverifiable without DNA. The CDR3 contains 15 residues. The CDR3 loop is CASSLRGGGNQAQHF.

V is TRBV29-1 and J is TRBJ1-2; TCRdb's D call of TRBD1 is untestable without DNA. Germline-derived CDR1 and CDR2 are SQVTM and ANQGSEA. This CDR3 is built from 17 residues. This chain's CDR3 is CSVEEGQGAFLKYGYTF.

The chain carries TRBV19 and TRBJ1-3; TCRdb indicates TRBD1, and absent DNA this call remains unverified. This CDR3 is built from 16 residues. Germline lookup yields CDR1 LNHDA and CDR2 SQIVND (reference sequence). CDR3 residues: CASSRGGAYSGNTIYF.

This chain joins TRBV5-1 and TRBJ1-2; the D call from TCRdb, TRBD1, cannot be confirmed without DNA. This CDR3 is built from 13 residues. Germline CDR1 is SGHRS and CDR2 is YFSETQ. The CDR3 here is CASSLTGSYGYTF.

The chain is built from TRBV2 and TRBJ2-1; there is no DNA to check the TCRdb D call of TRBD1. CDR1 is SNHLY, CDR2 FYNNEI, per germline. The CDR3 runs to 15 residues. The CDR3 loop is CASSSPGFPSSEQFF.

J is TRBJ2-3 and V is TRBV29-1; TCRdb indicates TRBD1, and absent DNA this call remains unverified. The CDR3 covers 16 residues. Germline loops: CDR1 SQVTM, CDR2 ANQGSEA. The CDR3 protein is CSVLGAGSKPTDTQYF.